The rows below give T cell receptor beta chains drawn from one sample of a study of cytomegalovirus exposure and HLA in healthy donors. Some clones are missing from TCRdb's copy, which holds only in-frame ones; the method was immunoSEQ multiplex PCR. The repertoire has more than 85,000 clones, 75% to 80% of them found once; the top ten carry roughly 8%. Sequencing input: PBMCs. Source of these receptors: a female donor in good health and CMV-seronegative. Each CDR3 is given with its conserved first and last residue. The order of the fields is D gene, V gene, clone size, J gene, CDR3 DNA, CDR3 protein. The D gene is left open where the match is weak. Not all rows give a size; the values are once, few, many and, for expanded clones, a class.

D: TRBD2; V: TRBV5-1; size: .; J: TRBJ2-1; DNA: TGCGCCAGCAGCTTGATGGGACTAGGGGCCTACAATGAGCAGTTCTTC; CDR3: CASSLMGLGAYNEQFF
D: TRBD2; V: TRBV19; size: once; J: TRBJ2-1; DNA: TGTGCCAGTGGGAATAGACTAGCAGGATCCGAGCAGTTCTTC; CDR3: CASGNRLAGSEQFF
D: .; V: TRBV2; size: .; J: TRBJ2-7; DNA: TGTGCCAGCAGTGAAGGCCTTGGGTGGGGGGTCTCCTACGAGCAGTACTTC; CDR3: CASSEGLGWGVSYEQYF
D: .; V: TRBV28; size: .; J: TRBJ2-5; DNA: TGTGCCAGCAGTCAAGTCTTTAGGAGTCAAGAGACCCAGTACTTC; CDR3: CASSQVFRSQETQYF
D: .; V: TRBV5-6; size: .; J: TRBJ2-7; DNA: TGTGCCAGCAGCTCCCAGACCTACGAGCAGTACTTC; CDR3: CASSSQTYEQYF
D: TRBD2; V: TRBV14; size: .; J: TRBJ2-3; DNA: TGTGCCAGCAGCCAAGGGGAACTTGACGGCTGGGGGGGTGGAGATACGCAGTATTTT; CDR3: CASSQGELDGWGGGDTQYF
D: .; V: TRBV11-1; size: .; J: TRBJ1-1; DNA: TGTGCCAGCAGCTTAGAAGGGGTGGGCACTGAAGCTTTCTTT; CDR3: CASSLEGVGTEAFF
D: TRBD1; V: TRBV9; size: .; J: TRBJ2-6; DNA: TGTGCCAGCAGCGGGGACAGGGGGTCCCTCAAGAGCTCTGGGGCCAACGTCCTGACTTTC; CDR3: CASSGDRGSLKSSGANVLTF
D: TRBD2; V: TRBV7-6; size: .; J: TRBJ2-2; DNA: TGTGCCAGCAGCTTAGACCCGACGGGAGGCGGGGAGCTGTTTTTT; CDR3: CASSLDPTGGGELFF
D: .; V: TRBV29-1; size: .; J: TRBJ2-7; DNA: TGCAGCGTTGAAAGGGGCTACGAGCAGTACTTC; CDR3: CSVERGYEQYF
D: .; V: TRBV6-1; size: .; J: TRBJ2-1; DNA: TGTGCCAGCAGTGTCTATACGGGTTCCTACAATGAGCAGTTCTTC; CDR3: CASSVYTGSYNEQFF
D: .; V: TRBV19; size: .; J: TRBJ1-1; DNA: TGTGCCAGTAGTATTCAGGGTAGCACTGAAGCTTTCTTT; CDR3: CASSIQGSTEAFF
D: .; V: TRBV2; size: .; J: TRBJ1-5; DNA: TGTGCCAGCAGAAGGACAGCTAGCAATCAGCCCCAGCATTTT; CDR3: CASRRTASNQPQHF
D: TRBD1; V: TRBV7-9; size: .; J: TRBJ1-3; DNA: TGTGCCAGCAGCTCGCCGACAGGGGAAAACACCATATATTTT; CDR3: CASSSPTGENTIYF
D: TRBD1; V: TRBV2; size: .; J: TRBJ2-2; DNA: TGTGCCAGTAGGACAGGGCACACCGGGGAGCTGTTTTTT; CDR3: CASRTGHTGELFF
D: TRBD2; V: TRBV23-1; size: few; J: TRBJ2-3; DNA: TGCGCCAGCATAGCGGGGGGGAGCACAGATACGCAGTATTTT; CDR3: CASIAGGSTDTQYF
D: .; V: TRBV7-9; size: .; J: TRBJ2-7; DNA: TGTGCCAGCAGCTTAATCCCAACCTACGAGCAGTACTTC; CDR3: CASSLIPTYEQYF
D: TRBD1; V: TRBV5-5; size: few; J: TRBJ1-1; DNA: TGTGCCAGCAGGCCTAACAGGGGCACGAACACTGAAGCTTTCTTT; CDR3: CASRPNRGTNTEAFF
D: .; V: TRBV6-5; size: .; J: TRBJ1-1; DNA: TGTGCCAGCAGTTACTGGGCGGGGAACACTGAAGCTTTCTTT; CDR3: CASSYWAGNTEAFF
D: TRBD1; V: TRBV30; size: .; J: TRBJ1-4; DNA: TGTGCCTGGAGTGTAGCGACAGGGTATAATGAAAAACTGTTTTTT; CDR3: CAWSVATGYNEKLFF
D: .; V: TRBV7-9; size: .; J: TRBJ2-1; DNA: TGTTCCAGCAGCTTAGGGCTAGCTCTTCCCAATGAGCAGTTCTTC; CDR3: CSSSLGLALPNEQFF
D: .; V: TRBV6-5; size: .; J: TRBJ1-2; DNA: TGTGCCAGCAGCTTTGCGACAGGAAACTATGGCTACACCTTC; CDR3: CASSFATGNYGYTF
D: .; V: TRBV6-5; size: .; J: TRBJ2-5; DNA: TGTGCCAGCTCGATGCTAGGGGAAGAGACCCAGTACTTC; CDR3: CASSMLGEETQYF
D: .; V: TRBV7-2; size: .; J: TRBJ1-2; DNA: TGTGCCACCGATGCAAAGGGAGGAGGATTACGCTACACCTTC; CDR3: CATDAKGGGLRYTF
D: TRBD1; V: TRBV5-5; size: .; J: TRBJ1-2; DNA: TGTGCCAGCAGCTTGGGACAGGGCTCTGGCTATGGCTACACCTTC; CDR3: CASSLGQGSGYGYTF
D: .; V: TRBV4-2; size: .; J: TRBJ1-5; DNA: TGTGCCAGCAGCCAAGAGGGAACAGGGACGTGGCAGCCCCAGCATTTT; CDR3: CASSQEGTGTWQPQHF
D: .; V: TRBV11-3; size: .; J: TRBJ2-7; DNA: TGTGCCAGCAGCTTAGGGAAGGGGGACGAGCAGTACTTC; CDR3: CASSLGKGDEQYF
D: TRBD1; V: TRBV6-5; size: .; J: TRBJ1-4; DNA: TGTGCCAGCAGAGGGTCAGGGGGGGAAAAACTGTTTTTT; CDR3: CASRGSGGEKLFF
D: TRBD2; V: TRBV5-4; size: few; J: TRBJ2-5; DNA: TGTGCCAGCAGCTTGAATCTAGCGGTGACCCAGTACTTC; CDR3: CASSLNLAVTQYF
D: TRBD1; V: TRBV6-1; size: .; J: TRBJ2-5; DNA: TGTGCCAGCAACTGGGACAGCTTGGGAGAGACCCAGTACTTC; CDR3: CASNWDSLGETQYF
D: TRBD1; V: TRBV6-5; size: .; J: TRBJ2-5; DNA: TGTGCCAGTATCAAGACAGGGGGGAATATGGAGACCCAGTACTTC; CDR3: CASIKTGGNMETQYF
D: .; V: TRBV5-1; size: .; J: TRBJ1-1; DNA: TGCGCCAGCAGCCCACGCAGGGGAGCCCACACTGAAGCTTTCTTT; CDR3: CASSPRRGAHTEAFF
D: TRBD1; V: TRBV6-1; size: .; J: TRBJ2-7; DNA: TGTGCCAGCAGTGAAGGGGCAGGGGGCCACTCCTACGAGCAGTACTTC; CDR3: CASSEGAGGHSYEQYF
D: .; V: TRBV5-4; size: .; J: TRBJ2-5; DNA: TGTGCCAGCAGCTTGACAGAAGATTGGTTCAGATTAACAGGGACCCAGTACTTC; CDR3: CASSLTEDWFRLTGTQYF
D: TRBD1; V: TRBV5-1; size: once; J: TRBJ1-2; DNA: TGCGCCAGCAGCGCAGGACAGGGGTTCTATGGCTACACCTTC; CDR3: CASSAGQGFYGYTF
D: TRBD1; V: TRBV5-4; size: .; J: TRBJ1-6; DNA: TGTGCCAGCAGGCTGGACAGGGCGAATAATTCACCCCTCCACTTT; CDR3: CASRLDRANNSPLHF
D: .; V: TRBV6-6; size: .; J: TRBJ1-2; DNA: TGTGCCAGCAGCCAGACGACCGGAGCTTATGGCTACACCTTC; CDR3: CASSQTTGAYGYTF
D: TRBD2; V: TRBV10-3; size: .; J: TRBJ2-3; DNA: TGTGCCATCAACCTAGCGGGAACAGATACGCAGTATTTT; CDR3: CAINLAGTDTQYF
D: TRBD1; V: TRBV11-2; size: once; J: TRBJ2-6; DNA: TGTGCCAGCAGGAGACCGGGACAGCCGATACCTGGGGCCAACGTCCTGACTTTC; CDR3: CASRRPGQPIPGANVLTF
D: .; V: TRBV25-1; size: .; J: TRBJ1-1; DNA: TGTGCCAGCAGTGAATTTGAGGGAAAGAACACTGAAGCTTTCTTT; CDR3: CASSEFEGKNTEAFF
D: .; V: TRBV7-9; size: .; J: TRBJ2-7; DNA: TGTGCCAGCAGCTGGACGACAGGAACCTACGAGCAGTACTTC; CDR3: CASSWTTGTYEQYF
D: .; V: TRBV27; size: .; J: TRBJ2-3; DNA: TGTGCCAGCAGTTTGGGGCCATCTACCGGCACAGATACGCAGTATTTT; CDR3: CASSLGPSTGTDTQYF
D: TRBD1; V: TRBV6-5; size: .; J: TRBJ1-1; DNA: TGTGCCAGCCACCCCGAGGGACAGAAAGCTTTCTTT; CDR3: CASHPEGQKAFF
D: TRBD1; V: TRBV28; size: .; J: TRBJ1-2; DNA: TGTGCCAGCAGTTCAAGACAGGGAGCGCCCGACTATGGCTACACCTTC; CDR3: CASSSRQGAPDYGYTF
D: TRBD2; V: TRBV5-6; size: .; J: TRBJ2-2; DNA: TGTGCCAGCAGCTTGAGTGGACTAGAGAACACCGGGGAGCTGTTTTTT; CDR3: CASSLSGLENTGELFF